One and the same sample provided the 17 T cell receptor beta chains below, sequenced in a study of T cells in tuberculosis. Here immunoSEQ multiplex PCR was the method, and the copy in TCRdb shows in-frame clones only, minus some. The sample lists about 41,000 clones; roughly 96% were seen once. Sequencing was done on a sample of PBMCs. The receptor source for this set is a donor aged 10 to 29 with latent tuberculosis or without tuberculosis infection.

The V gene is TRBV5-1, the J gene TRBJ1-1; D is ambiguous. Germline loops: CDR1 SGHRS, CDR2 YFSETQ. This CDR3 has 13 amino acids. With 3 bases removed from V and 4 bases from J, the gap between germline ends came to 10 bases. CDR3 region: CASSSPVATEAFF. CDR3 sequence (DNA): TGCGCCAGCAGCTCGCCCGTGGCCACTGAAGCTTTCTTT.

Written as DNA, the CDR3 is TGTGCCAGCAGTGAACAATATCGGACAGGGAACACCGGGGAGCTGTTTTTT. Amino acids: CASSEQYRTGNTGELFF. The chain employs TRBV25-1 and TRBJ2-2; TRBD1 matches at 7 bases. The ends lost 2 bases at V and 1 base at J; junction bases unmatched: 7. Germline CDR1 reads MGHDK; CDR2 reads SYGVNS. This CDR3 spans 17 amino acids.

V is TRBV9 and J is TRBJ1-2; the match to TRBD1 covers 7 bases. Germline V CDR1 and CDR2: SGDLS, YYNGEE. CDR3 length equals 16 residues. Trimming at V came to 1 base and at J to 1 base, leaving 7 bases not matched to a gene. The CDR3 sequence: CASSVTQGPLNYGYTF. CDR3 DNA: TGTGCCAGCAGCGTAACACAGGGGCCGCTTAACTATGGCTACACCTTC. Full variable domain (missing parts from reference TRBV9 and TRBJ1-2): DSGVTQTPKHLITATGQRVTLRCSPRSGDLSVYWYQQSLDQGLQFLIQYYNGEERAKGNILERFSAQQFPDLHSELNLSSLELGDSALYFCASSVTQGPLNYGYTFGSGTRLTVV.

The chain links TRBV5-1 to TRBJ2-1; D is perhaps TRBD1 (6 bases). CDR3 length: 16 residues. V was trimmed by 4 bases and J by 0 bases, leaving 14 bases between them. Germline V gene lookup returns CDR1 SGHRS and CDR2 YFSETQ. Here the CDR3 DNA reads TGCGCCAGCAGCCCCAGGGGCCAGAGCTCCTACAATGAGCAGTTCTTC. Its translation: CASSPRGQSSYNEQFF.

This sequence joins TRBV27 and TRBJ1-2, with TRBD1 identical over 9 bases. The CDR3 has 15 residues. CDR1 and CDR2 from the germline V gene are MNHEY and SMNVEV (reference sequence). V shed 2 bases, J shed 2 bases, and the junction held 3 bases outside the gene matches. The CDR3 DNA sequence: TGTGCCAGCAGTTTAGAAGGACAGGGGAACTATGGCTACACCTTC. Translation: CASSLEGQGNYGYTF.

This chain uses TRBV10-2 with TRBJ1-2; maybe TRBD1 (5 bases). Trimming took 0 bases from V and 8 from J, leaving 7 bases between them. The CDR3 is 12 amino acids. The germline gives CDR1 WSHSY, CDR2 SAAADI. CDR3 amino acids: CASSESTAGYTF. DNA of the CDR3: TGCGCCAGCAGTGAGTCGACAGCCGGCTACACCTTC.

The CDR3 loop reads CATKQTSSYNEQFF. CDR3 bases: TGTGCCACAAAGCAGACTAGTTCCTACAATGAGCAGTTCTTC. This chain connects TRBV19 to TRBJ2-1; a weak D match, TRBD2 (6 bases). CDR3 length: 14 residues. The germline CDR1 and CDR2 sequences are LNHDA and SQIVND (reference sequence). The V end was cut by 10 bases, the J end by 1 base, with 14 bases between.

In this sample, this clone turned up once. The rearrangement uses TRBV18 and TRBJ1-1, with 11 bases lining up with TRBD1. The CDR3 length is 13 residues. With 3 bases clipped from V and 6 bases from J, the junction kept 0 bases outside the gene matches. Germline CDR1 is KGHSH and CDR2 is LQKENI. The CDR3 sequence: CASSPGQGAEAFF. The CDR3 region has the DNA TGTGCCAGCTCACCGGGACAGGGGGCTGAAGCTTTCTTT.

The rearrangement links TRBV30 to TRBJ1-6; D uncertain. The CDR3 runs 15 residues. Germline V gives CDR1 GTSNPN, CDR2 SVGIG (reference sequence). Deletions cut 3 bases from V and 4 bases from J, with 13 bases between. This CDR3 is CAWRGAAIYNSPLHF. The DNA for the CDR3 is TGTGCCTGGAGGGGCGCAGCAATTTATAATTCACCCCTCCACTTT.

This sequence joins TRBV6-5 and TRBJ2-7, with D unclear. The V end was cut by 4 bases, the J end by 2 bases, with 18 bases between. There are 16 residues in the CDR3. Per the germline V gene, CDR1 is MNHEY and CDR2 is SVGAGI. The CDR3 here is CASSFYLIDDTYEQYF. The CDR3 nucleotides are TGTGCCAGCAGTTTCTACCTAATAGATGACACCTACGAGCAGTACTTC.

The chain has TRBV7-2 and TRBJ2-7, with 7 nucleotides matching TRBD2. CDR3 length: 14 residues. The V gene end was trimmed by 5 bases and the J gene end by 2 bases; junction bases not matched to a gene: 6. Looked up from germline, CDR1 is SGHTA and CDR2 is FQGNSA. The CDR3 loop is CASSRGDGAYEQYF. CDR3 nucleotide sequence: TGTGCCAGCAGCCGGGGGGACGGAGCCTACGAGCAGTACTTC.

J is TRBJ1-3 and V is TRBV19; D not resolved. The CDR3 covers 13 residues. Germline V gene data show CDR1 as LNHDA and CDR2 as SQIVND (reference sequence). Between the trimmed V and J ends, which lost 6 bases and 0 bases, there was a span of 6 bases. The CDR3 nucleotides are TGTGCCAGTAGGGCAGTCTCTGGAAACACCATATATTTT. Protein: CASRAVSGNTIYF.

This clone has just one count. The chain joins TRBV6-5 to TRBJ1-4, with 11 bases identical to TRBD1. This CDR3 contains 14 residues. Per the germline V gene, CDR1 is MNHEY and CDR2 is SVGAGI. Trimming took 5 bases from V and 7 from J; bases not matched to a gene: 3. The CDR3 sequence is CASSRTGGVEKLFF. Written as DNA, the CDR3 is TGTGCCAGCAGTCGGACAGGGGGCGTTGAAAAACTGTTTTTT.

The CDR3, as DNA: TGCGCCAGCAGCTTGAAAGCGAACACTGAAGCTTTCTTT. Residues: CASSLKANTEAFF. This chain uses TRBV5-1 with TRBJ1-1, with unresolved D. The CDR3 runs to 13 residues. The germline V and J ends were trimmed by 1 base and 1 base, with 5 bases remaining between them. The V gene's germline CDR1 is SGHRS and CDR2 YFSETQ.

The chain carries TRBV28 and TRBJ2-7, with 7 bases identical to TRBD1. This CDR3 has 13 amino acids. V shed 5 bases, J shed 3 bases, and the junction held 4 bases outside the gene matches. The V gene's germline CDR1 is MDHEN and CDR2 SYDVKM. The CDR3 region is CASSPPGGYEQYF. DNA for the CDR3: TGTGCCAGCAGTCCCCCAGGGGGCTACGAGCAGTACTTC.

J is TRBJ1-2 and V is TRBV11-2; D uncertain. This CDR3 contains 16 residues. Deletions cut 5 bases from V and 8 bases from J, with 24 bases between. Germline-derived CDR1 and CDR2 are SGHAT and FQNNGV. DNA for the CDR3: TGTGCCAGCAGCCCAATCGGGCCGGGAGGCCTTGGCGGCTACACCTTC. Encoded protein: CASSPIGPGGLGGYTF.

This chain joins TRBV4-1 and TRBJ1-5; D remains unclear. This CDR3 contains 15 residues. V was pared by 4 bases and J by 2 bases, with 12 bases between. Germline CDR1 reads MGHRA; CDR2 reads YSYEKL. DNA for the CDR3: TGCGCCAGCAGCCTGGTGTCAGGCGGCAATCAGCCCCAGCATTTT. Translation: CASSLVSGGNQPQHF.